The following is a T cell receptor (beta chain) sequence with its context. This entry belongs to a study of blood T cell repertoires in COVID-19. Study in general: Samples representing acute and convalescent COVID-19 were sourced from the United States, Italy and Spain.

The V gene's germline CDR1 is SGHRS and CDR2 YFSETQ. Trimming took off 4 bases at V and 5 bases at J, with 9 bases between the two ends. The CDR3 runs to 13 residues. Clones were sequenced by immunoSEQ multiplex PCR, and TCRdb holds only the in-frame ones, with some missing. Among around 320,000 clones listed, 85% to 95% were seen once. This sequence originates from a woman aged 25-40 years who had been exposed to COVID-19. V and J are TRBV5-1 and TRBJ1-4; no reliable D call. Material: PBMCs or T cells enriched from blood (not recorded which). The CDR3 is CASSTEPNEKLFF. The CDR3, as DNA: TGCGCCAGCAGCACTGAACCGAATGAAAAACTGTTTTTT.